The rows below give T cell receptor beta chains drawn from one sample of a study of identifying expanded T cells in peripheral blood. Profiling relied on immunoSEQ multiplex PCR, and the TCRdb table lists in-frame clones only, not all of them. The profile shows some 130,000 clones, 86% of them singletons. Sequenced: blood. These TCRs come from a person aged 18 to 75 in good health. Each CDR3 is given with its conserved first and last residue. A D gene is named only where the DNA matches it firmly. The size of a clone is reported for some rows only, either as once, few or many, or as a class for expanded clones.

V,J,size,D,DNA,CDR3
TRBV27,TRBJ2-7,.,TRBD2,TGTGCCAGCAGTACTGGACTAGCGGGAGGGCCTTACGAGCAGTACTTC,CASSTGLAGGPYEQYF
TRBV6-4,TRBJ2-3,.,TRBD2,TGTGCCAGCAGTGACTCTCGCAGCGGGGGTGATACGCAGTATTTT,CASSDSRSGGDTQYF
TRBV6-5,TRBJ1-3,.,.,TGTGCCAGCCAAAGGGGGACGGCTGGAAACACCATATATTTT,CASQRGTAGNTIYF
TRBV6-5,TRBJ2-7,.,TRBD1,TGTGCCAGCAGTGGGACCGGGACAGGGATGTACGAGCAGTACTTC,CASSGTGTGMYEQYF
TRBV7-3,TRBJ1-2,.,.,TGTGCCAGCAGCTTAGGGTTAGGTCAAGAAGGCTACACCTTC,CASSLGLGQEGYTF
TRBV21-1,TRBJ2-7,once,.,TGTGCCAGCAGCAAAGTAGAGGACAGCTCCTACGAGCAGGGACAGTACTTC,CASSKVEDSSYEQGQYF
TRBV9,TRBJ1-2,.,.,TGTGCCAGCAGCGGTGAAAGGGCACTCTATGGCTACACCTTC,CASSGERALYGYTF
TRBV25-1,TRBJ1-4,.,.,TGTGCCAGCAGTGAATCCATTGGACGGCCAAATAATGAAAAACTGTTTTTT,CASSESIGRPNNEKLFF
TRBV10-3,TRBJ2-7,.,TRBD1,TGTGCCATCAGAAAAGAGGACAGGGGAGACGAGCAGTACTTC,CAIRKEDRGDEQYF
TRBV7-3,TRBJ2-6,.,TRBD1,TGTGCCAGCAGTCCGGACAGGGTGGGCCGACTAGGGAGCGACTCTGGGGCCAACGTCCTGACTTTC,CASSPDRVGRLGSDSGANVLTF
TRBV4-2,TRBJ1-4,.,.,TGTGCCAGCAGCCAAGGGCAGGCGGCTCCTGGGGAAAAACTGTTTTTT,CASSQGQAAPGEKLFF
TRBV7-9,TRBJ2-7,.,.,TGTGCCAGCAGCTTCCCGCCACCAACCTACGAGCAGTACTTC,CASSFPPPTYEQYF
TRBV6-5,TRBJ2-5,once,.,TGTGCCAGCAGGCGTTTGGAGACCCAGTACTTC,CASRRLETQYF
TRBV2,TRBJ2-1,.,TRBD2,TGTGCCAGCACTAGCGGGAGCCTATACAATGAGCAGTTCTTC,CASTSGSLYNEQFF
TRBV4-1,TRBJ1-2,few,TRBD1,TGCGCCAGCAGCCTCCAACAGGGGGTCGACGGCTACACCTTC,CASSLQQGVDGYTF
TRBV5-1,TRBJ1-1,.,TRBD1,TGCGCCAGCAGCTTGGGAGGGGGCGAGGGACAGAACACTGAAGCTTTCTTT,CASSLGGGEGQNTEAFF
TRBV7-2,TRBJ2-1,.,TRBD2,TGTGCCAGCAGCCAACTAGCGGGGGGGAGTGAGCAGTTCTTC,CASSQLAGGSEQFF
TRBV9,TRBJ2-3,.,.,TGTGCCAGCAGCGTAGGACCAGATACGCAGTATTTT,CASSVGPDTQYF
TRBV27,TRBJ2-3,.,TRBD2,TGTGCCACCACCACCTCGGCTAGCGGGAGTTCAGATACGCAGTATTTT,CATTTSASGSSDTQYF
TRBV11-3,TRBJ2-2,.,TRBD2,TGTGCCAGCAGCCCTAGCGGGGGGCGAAACACCGGGGAGCTGTTTTTT,CASSPSGGRNTGELFF
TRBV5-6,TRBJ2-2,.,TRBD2,TGTGCCAGCAGTCCCGGGACTAGCGGGGGGGCAATCACCGGGGAGCTGTTTTTT,CASSPGTSGGAITGELFF
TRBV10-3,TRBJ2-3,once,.,TGTGCCATCCTTATGGGGGATACGCAGTATTTT,CAILMGDTQYF